Following are 16 T cell receptor beta chains from one sample sequenced in a study of T cell responses to AZD1222 COVID-19 vaccine (dated by TCRdb to about 2021). Interpreted using the paper, the time point label stands for: baseline before first vaccination. The library was produced with the immunoSEQ multiplex PCR assay. Not all clones reach the TCRdb copy of this immuneACCESS table, which keeps in-frame sequences only. Checked studies attribute under half of the gap to unresolved V genes and leave the rest unexplained. This sample gives about 110,000 clones in total; around nine tenths of them show up just once. The ten largest clonotypes hold 3.2% of the sample. The starting material was peripheral blood, obtained on day 0 of AZD1222 vaccination. The receptors stem from an adult in good health.

This chain links TRBV3-1 (or the pseudogene TRBV3-2) with TRBJ2-5, with TRBD1 identical over 7 bases. Germline V CDR1 and CDR2: LGHDT, YNNKEL (reference sequence). Trimming removed 1 base from V and 5 bases from J; junction bases left unmatched: 7. This CDR3 region has 15 residues. The CDR3 nucleotides are TGTGCCAGCAGCCAAGGTCGAGGGGGCATCGAGACCCAGTACTTC. Amino acid sequence: CASSQGRGGIETQYF.

Regarding this clone: This CDR3 is also generated by other DNA sequences in the sample. CDR3 nucleotides: TGTGCCAGCAGTGAGGGACAGGGGGCGTTCTACGAGCAGTACTTC. It yields the protein CASSEGQGAFYEQYF. V and J are TRBV6-1 and TRBJ2-7; 12 bases are shared with TRBD1. V was pared by 3 bases and J by 3 bases, with 3 bases of the junction left unmatched. This CDR3 is built from 15 residues. The germline V gene encodes CDR1 MNHNS and CDR2 SASEGT.

The chain is built from TRBV28 and TRBJ1-5; TRBD1 matches 10 bases. CDR3 size: 14 residues. The germline gives CDR1 MDHEN, CDR2 SYDVKM. V was pared by 5 bases and J by 11 bases, with 9 bases of the junction left unmatched. The CDR3 here is CASSPDRGEGAQHF. The CDR3 bases are TGTGCCAGCAGTCCGGACAGGGGGGAGGGGGCCCAGCATTTT.

The rearrangement uses TRBV2 and TRBJ1-2, with D possibly matching TRBD1 (6 bases). Germline assignment: CDR1 SNHLY and CDR2 FYNNEI. V was trimmed by 5 bases and J by 7 bases, leaving 20 bases between them. The CDR3 spans 15 residues. CDR3 coding DNA: TGTGCCAGCAGTTACAATCAGGGGAGGGATGGTGGCTACACCTTC. It encodes CASSYNQGRDGGYTF.

This chain links TRBV3-1 (or the pseudogene TRBV3-2) with TRBJ2-1; a weak D match, TRBD2 (5 bases). CDR1 and CDR2 (germline): LGHDT, YNNKEL (reference sequence). The CDR3 consists of 14 residues. With 3 bases removed from V and 4 bases from J, the gap between germline ends came to 10 bases. CDR3 amino acids: CASSHGRAYNEQFF. The CDR3 DNA reads TGTGCCAGCAGCCATGGGCGGGCGTACAATGAGCAGTTCTTC.

This clone was detected once. The chain links TRBV11-3 to TRBJ2-3; D is uncertain. Germline V gene data show CDR1 as SGHNT and CDR2 as YENEEA. This CDR3 is 13 amino acids long. The V and J ends lost 3 bases and 4 bases respectively, with 8 bases between them. Here the CDR3 reads CASSFEDADTQYF. For the CDR3, the DNA is TGTGCCAGCAGCTTCGAGGACGCAGATACGCAGTATTTT.

The J gene is TRBJ2-1, the V gene TRBV11-3; 7 bases map to TRBD2. The CDR3 consists of 15 residues. Germline V gene lookup returns CDR1 SGHNT and CDR2 YENEEA. Trimming took 3 bases from V and 6 from J; bases not matched to a gene: 8. Here the CDR3 DNA reads TGTGCCAGCAGCTTGTCTCGGAGCGGGGCCAATGAGCAGTTCTTC. It yields the protein CASSLSRSGANEQFF.

The rearrangement uses TRBV7-2 and TRBJ2-7; perhaps D is TRBD1 or TRBD2 (5 bases each). Germline V CDR1 and CDR2: SGHTA, FQGNSA. The CDR3 loop spans 15 amino acids. With 0 bases removed from V and 4 bases from J, the gap between germline ends came to 13 bases. The CDR3 sequence: CASSLAGSRDYEQYF. The CDR3 bases are TGTGCCAGCAGCTTAGCGGGGAGCAGGGATTACGAGCAGTACTTC.

This sequence joins TRBV7-2 and TRBJ2-2; D is undetermined. The germline V gene has CDR1 SGHTA and CDR2 FQGNSA. V shed 1 base and J shed 0 bases, with 9 bases lying between them. The CDR3 spans 16 residues. The CDR3 is CASSLEDFANTGELFF. The CDR3 region has the DNA TGTGCCAGCAGCTTAGAAGACTTCGCGAACACCGGGGAGCTGTTTTTT.

The chain is built from TRBV5-1 and TRBJ1-2; TRBD1 agrees at 11 bases. The CDR3 is made up of 15 amino acids. CDR1 is SGHRS and CDR2 is YFSETQ in the germline V gene. The V segment lost 4 bases and the J segment 7 bases; nucleotides outside the gene matches: 9. CDR3 DNA: TGCGCCAGCAGCGCCTCGGACAGGGGGCAAATTGGCTACACCTTC. Translation gives CASSASDRGQIGYTF.

CDR3 residues: CASTLQTGGKAFF. DNA of the CDR3: TGTGCCAGCACCCTTCAGACAGGGGGAAAAGCTTTCTTT. This chain joins TRBV6-6 and TRBJ1-1; 9 bases line up with TRBD1. With 7 bases clipped from V and 9 bases from J, the junction kept 9 bases outside the gene matches. CDR3 length equals 13 residues. The germline V gene has CDR1 MNHNY and CDR2 SVGAGI (reference sequence).

The chain links TRBV19 to TRBJ1-5; D is perhaps TRBD1 (5 bases). CDR1 is LNHDA and CDR2 is SQIVND in the germline V gene (reference sequence). Deletions cut 6 bases from V and 0 bases from J, with 9 bases between. This CDR3 spans 14 amino acids. CDR3 sequence reads: CASRLQDSNQPQHF. Written as DNA, the CDR3 is TGTGCCAGTAGGTTACAGGATAGCAATCAGCCCCAGCATTTT. The entire variable domain, with the rest obtained from reference TRBV19 and TRBJ1-5, is as follows: DGGITQSPKYLFRKEGQNVTLSCEQNLNHDAMYWYRQDPGQGLRLIYYSQIVNDFQKGDIAEGYSVSREKKESFPLTVTSAQKNPTAFYLCASRLQDSNQPQHFGDGTRLSIL.

J is TRBJ2-1 and V is TRBV28; D possibly corresponds to TRBD2 (6 bases). Germline-derived CDR1 and CDR2 are MDHEN and SYDVKM. The V end was cut by 2 bases, the J end by 6 bases, with 14 bases between. The CDR3 is 15 residues long. CDR3 in DNA: TGTGCCAGCAGTTTACTCTTGGACTACGTCAATGAGCAGTTCTTC. Residues: CASSLLLDYVNEQFF. Full variable domain (rest looked up from reference TRBV28 and TRBJ2-1): DVKVTQSSRYLVKRTGEKVFLECVQDMDHENMFWYRQDPGLGLRLIYFSYDVKMKEKGDIPEGYSVSREKKERFSLILESASTNQTSMYLCASSLLLDYVNEQFFGPGTRLTVL.

Details on this clone: This specimen includes other DNA sequences encoding the same CDR3. CDR3: CASSERQGTEAFF. CDR3 in DNA: TGTGCCAGCAGTGAAAGGCAGGGGACCGAAGCTTTCTTT. This chain links TRBV6-1 with TRBJ1-1, with D possibly matching TRBD1 (6 bases). Germline V gives CDR1 MNHNS, CDR2 SASEGT. This CDR3 region has 13 residues. Trimming took 2 bases from V and 8 from J, leaving 12 bases between them.

This chain connects TRBV28 to TRBJ1-2; D not resolved. This CDR3 is 14 amino acids long. Germline V CDR1 and CDR2: MDHEN, SYDVKM. Trimming removed 1 base from V and 4 bases from J, with 10 bases in between. In nucleotides, the CDR3 is TGTGCCAGCAGTTTATCCGGCGGCTCCTATGGCTACACCTTC. It translates to CASSLSGGSYGYTF.

The gene calls are TRBV3-1 (or the pseudogene TRBV3-2) and TRBJ2-7, with TRBD1 identical over 7 bases. Per germline, CDR1 LGHDT and CDR2 YNNKEL (reference sequence). With 6 bases clipped from V and 2 bases from J, the junction kept 7 bases outside the gene matches. CDR3 length: 14 amino acids. The CDR3 DNA follows: TGTGCCAGCAGTCGAGGACAGGTTCCCTACGAGCAGTACTTC. Its translation: CASSRGQVPYEQYF.